The 13 T cell receptor beta chains below all came from one sample that was sequenced in a study of CD8+ T cells in alopecia areata. After isolation, RNA underwent reverse transcription to generate cDNA as the sequencing template. Sequencing was performed with immunoSEQ multiplex PCR; in TCRdb, only in-frame clones are kept and a portion is missing. The table has some 170,000 clones, over 50% seen once. The sequenced sample was CD4+ T cells sorted from blood, obtained at week 0. Receptor source: a human donor with alopecia areata.

CDR3 in amino acids: CASSLARGAAYGYTF. The CDR3 coding sequence is TGTGCCAGCAGCTTAGCGCGGGGGGCGGCCTATGGCTACACCTTC. This chain connects TRBV7-2 to TRBJ1-2; TRBD1 is a possible D gene (6 bases). The CDR3 contains 15 residues. Per germline, CDR1 SGHTA and CDR2 FQGNSA. V dropped 0 bases and J dropped 4 bases, with 12 bases sitting between them.

The rearrangement links TRBV13 to TRBJ1-1; D might be TRBD1 (5 bases). V was cut by 5 bases and J by 4 bases, with 17 bases left in between. The CDR3 loop spans 15 amino acids. Germline assignment: CDR1 PRHDT and CDR2 FYEKMQ (reference sequence). The CDR3 nucleotides read TGTGCCAGCAGCCCGAGGTACGGGGCTGGCACTGAAGCTTTCTTT. Translating gives CASSPRYGAGTEAFF.

The genes are TRBV29-1 and TRBJ1-3; D remains unclear. Trimming shortened V by 0 bases and J by 4 bases, and 10 bases separated the two germline ends. CDR1 and CDR2 (germline): SQVTM, ANQGSEA. This CDR3 has 14 amino acids. The CDR3 DNA reads as TGCAGCGTTGAAGAATTGGGGTCGGGAAACACCATATATTTT. Its protein is CSVEELGSGNTIYF.

The chain couples TRBV7-9 to TRBJ2-7; 9 bases are a match to TRBD2. The CDR3 totals 14 residues. Germline-derived CDR1 and CDR2 are SEHNR and FQNEAQ (reference sequence). J gave up 2 bases and V 7 bases, and 6 bases lay outside the gene matches. CDR3 in DNA: TGTGCCAGCACCCAACTAGCGGGCCCCTACGAGCAGTACTTC. This translates into CASTQLAGPYEQYF.

J is TRBJ2-2 and V is TRBV4-2, with 8 nucleotides matching TRBD2. The J segment lost 4 bases and the V segment lost 4 bases, leaving 14 bases of the junction unmatched. The CDR3 covers 18 residues. Per the germline V gene, CDR1 is LGHNA and CDR2 is YNFKEQ. This chain's CDR3 is CASSPTFRGGPVTGELFF. The CDR3 nucleotides are TGTGCCAGCAGCCCTACCTTCCGGGGGGGGCCGGTCACCGGGGAGCTGTTTTTT.

This clone has more than one count but fewer than ten. The V and J genes are TRBV4-2 and TRBJ1-6; D not resolved. V shed 1 base and J shed 10 bases, with 14 bases lying between them. The CDR3 is 15 residues long. Germline V gene data show CDR1 as LGHNA and CDR2 as YNFKEQ. The CDR3 sequence: CASSQASAGESPLHF. The CDR3 DNA is TGTGCCAGCAGCCAAGCTTCCGCCGGGGAATCACCCCTCCACTTT.

Notes on this clone: An end of the junction differs from the germline gene, which may be a read error. The chain links TRBV5-1 to TRBJ2-5, with D unclear. The CDR3 is 12 residues long. Germline V gene lookup returns CDR1 SGHRS and CDR2 YFSETQ. CDR3 in amino acids: CASSFDQGTQYF. In DNA, the CDR3 is TGCGCCAGCAGCTTCGACCAAGGGACCCAGTACTTC.

This clone showed up just a few times. V usage is TRBV6-5 and J usage is TRBJ2-5; D gene ambiguous. Per the germline V gene, CDR1 is MNHEY and CDR2 is SVGAGI. V lost 2 bases and J lost 5, with 9 bases in between. This CDR3 comprises 13 residues. The CDR3 nucleotides are TGTGCCAGCAGTTACGGACGGCTGGAGACCCAGTACTTC. Translating it yields CASSYGRLETQYF.

The chain carries TRBV5-1 and TRBJ1-1; D is possibly TRBD1 (5 bases). CDR3 length: 16 amino acids. In germline, CDR1 is SGHRS, CDR2 YFSETQ. V was trimmed by 0 bases and J by 1 base, leaving 13 bases between them. The CDR3 DNA is TGCGCCAGCAGCTTGGCCGATGGGGCCCGGAACACTGAAGCTTTCTTT. Its translation: CASSLADGARNTEAFF. Drawing the rest from reference TRBV5-1 and TRBJ1-1, the complete variable domain is KAGVTQTPRYLIKTRGQQVTLSCSPISGHRSVSWYQQTPGQGLQFLFEYFSETQRNKGNFPGRFSGRQFSNSRSEMNVSTLELGDSALYLCASSLADGARNTEAFFGQGTRLTVV.

This clone was seen a few times. Germline is not matched at one junction end, which may reflect a read error. The chain has TRBV6-6 and TRBJ2-7; a possible D gene is TRBD2 (6 bases). This CDR3 has 11 amino acids. Germline CDR1 MNHNY, CDR2 SVGAGI (reference sequence). The CDR3 protein is CASSRDSLLSF. The DNA for the CDR3 is TGTGCCAGCAGCCGGGACTCCCTTCTCAGCTTC.

This clone was recorded a few times. The chain has TRBV7-9 and TRBJ1-1; D remains ambiguous. With 5 bases removed from V and 7 bases from J, the gap between germline ends came to 8 bases. Germline lookup yields CDR1 SEHNR and CDR2 FQNEAQ (reference sequence). CDR3 length: 11 amino acids. As DNA, the CDR3 is TGTGCCAGCAGCCCTTACCTTGAAGCTTTCTTT. This gives the protein CASSPYLEAFF.

This chain links TRBV4-1 with TRBJ2-5, with TRBD2 identical over 13 bases. The CDR3 runs to 17 residues. J was trimmed by 0 bases and V by 1 base; bases with no gene match: 2. The germline V gene encodes CDR1 MGHRA and CDR2 YSYEKL. The CDR3 protein is CASSQGTSGGDQETQYF. Written as DNA, the CDR3 is TGCGCCAGCAGCCAAGGGACTAGCGGGGGAGACCAAGAGACCCAGTACTTC.

The V call is TRBV4-2, the J call TRBJ2-3; the D gene is possibly TRBD2 (7 bases). Trimming removed 0 bases at V and 1 base at J, with 26 bases between. The CDR3 extends over 21 amino acids. Germline assignment: CDR1 LGHNA and CDR2 YNFKEQ. The CDR3 loop is CASSQDPYPILTGGRTDTQYF. Written as DNA, the CDR3 is TGTGCCAGCAGCCAAGATCCCTACCCAATTTTGACCGGGGGGCGCACAGATACGCAGTATTTT.